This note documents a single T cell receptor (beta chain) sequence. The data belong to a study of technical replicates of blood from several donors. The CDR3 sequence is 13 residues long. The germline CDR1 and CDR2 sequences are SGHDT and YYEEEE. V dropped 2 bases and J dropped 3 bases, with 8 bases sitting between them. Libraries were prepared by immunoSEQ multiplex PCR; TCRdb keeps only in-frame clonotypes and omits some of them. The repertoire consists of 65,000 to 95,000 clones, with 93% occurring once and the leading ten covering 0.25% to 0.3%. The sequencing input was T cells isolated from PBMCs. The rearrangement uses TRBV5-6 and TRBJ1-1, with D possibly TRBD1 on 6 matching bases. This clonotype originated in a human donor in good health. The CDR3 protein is CASSFRGYTEAFF. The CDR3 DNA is TGTGCCAGCAGCTTCAGGGGATACACTGAAGCTTTCTTT.